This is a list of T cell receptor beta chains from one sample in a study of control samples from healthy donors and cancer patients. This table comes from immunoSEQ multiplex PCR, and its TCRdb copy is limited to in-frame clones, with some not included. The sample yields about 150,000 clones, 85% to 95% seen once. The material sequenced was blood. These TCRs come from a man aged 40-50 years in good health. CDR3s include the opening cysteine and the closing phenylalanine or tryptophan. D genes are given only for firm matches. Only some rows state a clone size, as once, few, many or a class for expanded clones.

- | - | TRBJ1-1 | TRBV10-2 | CASSESGPNTEAFF | TGCGCCAGCAGTGAGAGTGGTCCGAACACTGAAGCTTTCTTT
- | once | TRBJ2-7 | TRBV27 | CASSPLKDLYDYEQYF | TGTGCCAGCAGTCCACTCAAGGACCTTTACGATTACGAGCAGTACTTC
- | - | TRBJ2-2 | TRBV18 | CASSPRSPGRSNTGELFF | TGTGCCAGCTCACCCAGATCTCCGGGACGGTCGAACACCGGGGAGCTGTTTTTT
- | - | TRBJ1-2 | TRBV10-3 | CAISEGGTANGYTF | TGTGCCATCAGTGAGGGCGGGACTGCAAATGGCTACACCTTC
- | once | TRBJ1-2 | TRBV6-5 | CAYRDPRGWGYTF | TGTGCCTACCGGGACCCGAGAGGATGGGGCTACACCTTC
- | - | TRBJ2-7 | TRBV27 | CASSLSGPFRGEQYF | TGTGCCAGCAGTTTGTCAGGGCCCTTTCGTGGGGAGCAGTACTTC
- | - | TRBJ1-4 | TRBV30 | CAWSVQGEKLFF | TGTGCCTGGAGTGTACAAGGCGAAAAACTGTTTTTT
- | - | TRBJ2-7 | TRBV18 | CASSPRSHYEQYF | TGTGCCAGCTCACCTAGATCCCATTACGAGCAGTACTTC
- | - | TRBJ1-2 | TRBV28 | CASTMFGGLAGYTF | TGTGCCAGCACCATGTTCGGGGGCCTCGCTGGCTACACCTTC
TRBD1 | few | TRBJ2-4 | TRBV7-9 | CASSMTGTAKNIQYF | TGTGCCAGCAGCATGACCGGGACAGCTAAAAACATTCAGTACTTC
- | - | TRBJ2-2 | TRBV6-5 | CASSPTRAGELFF | TGTGCCAGCAGTCCGACACGGGCCGGGGAGCTGTTTTTT
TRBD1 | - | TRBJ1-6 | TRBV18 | CASSRDSDNSPLHF | TGTGCCAGCTCACGGGACAGTGATAATTCACCCCTCCACTTT
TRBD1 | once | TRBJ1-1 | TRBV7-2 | CASSSTGAGTEAFF | TGTGCCAGCAGCTCAACAGGGGCGGGCACTGAAGCTTTCTTT
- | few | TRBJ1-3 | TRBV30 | CAWSRGASGNTIYF | TGTGCCTGGAGCCGGGGAGCCTCTGGAAACACCATATATTTT
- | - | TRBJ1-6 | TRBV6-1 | CASSEALLGVQSPLHF | TGTGCCAGCAGTGAAGCGCTTCTGGGAGTACAATCACCCCTCCACTTT
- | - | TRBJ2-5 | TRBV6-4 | CASSDLAGGTQYF | TGTGCCAGCAGTGACCTCGCCGGGGGGACCCAGTACTTC
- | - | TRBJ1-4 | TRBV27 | CASSTVWGGPDEKLFF | TGTGCCAGCAGTACAGTTTGGGGGGGGCCAGATGAAAAACTGTTTTTT
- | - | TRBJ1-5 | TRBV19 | CASSTHKEAPYSNQPQHF | TGTGCCAGTAGCACCCACAAGGAGGCACCGTATAGCAATCAGCCCCAGCATTTT
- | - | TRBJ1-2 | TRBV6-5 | CASSEFALNYGYTF | TGTGCCAGCAGCGAGTTCGCGCTTAACTATGGCTACACCTTC
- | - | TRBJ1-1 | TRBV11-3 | CASSLNGDTEAFF | TGTGCCAGCAGCCTAAATGGGGACACTGAAGCTTTCTTT
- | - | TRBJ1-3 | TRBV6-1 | CASSEEWGLPNTIYF | TGTGCCAGCAGTGAAGAATGGGGGCTACCAAACACCATATATTTT
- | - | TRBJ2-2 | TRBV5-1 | CASSPLRQANTGELFF | TGCGCCAGCAGCCCTCTGAGACAGGCGAACACCGGGGAGCTGTTTTTT
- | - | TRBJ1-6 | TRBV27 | CASSYRTHTSINTNSPLHF | TGTGCCAGCAGTTACCGGACACACACTTCAATTAACACCAATTCACCCCTCCACTTT
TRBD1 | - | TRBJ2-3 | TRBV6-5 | CASRGGGDTQYF | TGTGCCAGCAGAGGGGGCGGAGATACGCAGTATTTT
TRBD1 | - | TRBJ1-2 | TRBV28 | CASIERSGGANYGYTF | TGTGCCAGCATTGAACGATCAGGGGGCGCGAACTATGGCTACACCTTC
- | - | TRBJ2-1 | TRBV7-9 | CASSGWGPLIYNEQFF | TGTGCCAGCAGCGGGTGGGGACCTCTCATCTACAATGAGCAGTTCTTC
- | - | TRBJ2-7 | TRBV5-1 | CASSPGGSNEQYF | TGCGCCAGCAGCCCCGGAGGGAGCAACGAGCAGTACTTC
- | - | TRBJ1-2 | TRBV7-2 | CASSQDLINYGYTF | TGTGCCAGCAGCCAGGACTTGATTAACTATGGCTACACCTTC
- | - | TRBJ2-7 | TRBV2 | CASRQGTTYEQYF | TGTGCCAGCAGACAGGGTACGACCTACGAGCAGTACTTC
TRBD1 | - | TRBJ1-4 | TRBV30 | CAWSEDRETLFF | TGTGCCTGGAGCGAAGACAGGGAGACACTGTTTTTT
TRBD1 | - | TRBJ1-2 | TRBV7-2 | CASSLGTGGNYGYTF | TGTGCCAGCAGCTTGGGGACAGGGGGTAACTATGGCTACACCTTC
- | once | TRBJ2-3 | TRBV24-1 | CATSDLATGSTDTQYF | TGTGCCACCAGTGATTTGGCGACAGGCTCCACAGATACGCAGTATTTT
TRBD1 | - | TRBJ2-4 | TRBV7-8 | CASSSPVPNRDRGSAKNIQYF | TGTGCCAGCAGCTCTCCGGTCCCTAACCGGGACAGGGGATCAGCCAAAAACATTCAGTACTTC
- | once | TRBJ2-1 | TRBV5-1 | CASTGSSSYNEQFF | TGCGCCAGCACCGGTTCTAGCTCCTACAATGAGCAGTTCTTC
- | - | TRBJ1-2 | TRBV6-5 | CASRTEGTYGYTF | TGTGCCAGCAGGACCGAGGGCACCTATGGCTACACCTTC
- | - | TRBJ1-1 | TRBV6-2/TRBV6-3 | CASSYYSNTEAFF | TGTGCCAGCAGTTACTATTCGAACACTGAAGCTTTCTTT
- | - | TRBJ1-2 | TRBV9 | CASSVGGAVYGYTF | TGTGCCAGCAGCGTAGGGGGGGCAGTCTATGGCTACACCTTC
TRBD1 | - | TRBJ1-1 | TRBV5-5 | CASSLAGTGDKNTEAFF | TGTGCCAGCAGCTTGGCTGGGACAGGGGACAAGAACACTGAAGCTTTCTTT